What follows are 31 T cell receptor beta chains derived from one specimen sequenced in a study of a mutant IDH1 vaccine in newly diagnosed glioma. Generated by immunoSEQ multiplex PCR, the TCRdb table keeps only in-frame clones and is missing some. The top ten clones hold under 4% of a sample with tens of thousands of clones, roughly 87% of them seen once. The antigens these receptors bind are not known. Time point meaning: week 5, during vaccination. Vaccine doses each comprised 300 ug of mutant IDH1 20-mer peptide, with topical imiquimod. The starting material was peripheral blood mononuclear cells (PBMCs), obtained from a glioma patient whose treatment included an IDH1 peptide vaccine. The receptors were sampled from a woman aged 40 to 50 with glioma. Some clones in this sample may be carry-over from other donors' samples.

This chain uses TRBV14 with TRBJ1-6, with a tentative D call TRBD1 (6 bases). The V and J ends lost 0 bases and 6 bases respectively, with 9 bases between them. The CDR3 consists of 15 residues. Germline CDR1 SGHDN, CDR2 FVKESK. The CDR3 DNA sequence: TGTGCCAGCAGCCAAGATGGGGGGGCTAATTCACCCCTCCACTTT. Its translation is CASSQDGGANSPLHF.

CDR3 sequence reads: CASSPQGSQETQYF. The CDR3 nucleotides are TGTGCCAGCAGTCCACAGGGGTCCCAAGAGACCCAGTACTTC. The chain combines TRBV7-9 with TRBJ2-5, with 7 bases fitting TRBD1. The trim removed 6 bases at V and 1 base at J, leaving 5 bases unmatched. Germline V CDR1 and CDR2: SEHNR, FQNEAQ (reference sequence). The CDR3 is made up of 14 amino acids.

The chain joins TRBV9 to TRBJ2-2, with TRBD2 matching over 8 bases. Trimming at V came to 2 bases and at J to 7 bases, leaving 13 bases not matched to a gene. CDR1 and CDR2 (germline): SGDLS, YYNGEE. There are 17 residues in the CDR3. The CDR3 protein is CASSVLSGGTEVGELFF. CDR3 in DNA: TGTGCCAGCAGCGTCCTCAGCGGGGGCACCGAGGTCGGGGAGCTGTTTTTT.

The gene calls are TRBV19 and TRBJ1-1, with 7 bases identical to TRBD1. Looked up from germline, CDR1 is LNHDA and CDR2 is SQIVND (reference sequence). The J segment lost 5 bases and the V segment lost 9 bases, leaving 9 bases of the junction unmatched. There are 13 residues in the CDR3. The DNA of the CDR3 is TGTGCCAGCAGAACAGGGGAAGGAACTGAAGCTTTCTTT. It yields the protein CASRTGEGTEAFF.

The chain recombines TRBV6-1 with TRBJ2-7; D is ambiguous. Deletions cut 3 bases from V and 1 base from J, with 7 bases between. CDR1 and CDR2 (germline): MNHNS, SASEGT. The CDR3 contains 13 residues. The CDR3 here is CASSEPASYEQYF. In nucleotides, the CDR3 is TGTGCCAGCAGTGAGCCGGCATCCTACGAGCAGTACTTC.

This clone showed up just a few times. V gene TRBV7-2 combines with J gene TRBJ2-3; D possibly corresponds to TRBD2 (6 bases). Trimming took 5 bases from V and 0 from J, leaving 12 bases between them. CDR3 length: 15 amino acids. Germline CDR1 SGHTA, CDR2 FQGNSA. CDR3 sequence reads: CASSAPGLSTDTQYF. As DNA, the CDR3 is TGTGCCAGCAGCGCCCCGGGACTGAGCACAGATACGCAGTATTTT.

This clone showed up just a few times. The chain joins TRBV7-6 to TRBJ2-2, with TRBD2 matching 10 bases. The germline gives CDR1 SGHVS, CDR2 FNYEAQ. The CDR3 loop spans 16 amino acids. Trimming cost V 6 bases and J 8 bases; bases outside gene matches: 12. CDR3 amino acids: CASRDSGRATEGELFF. Written as DNA, the CDR3 is TGTGCCAGCAGGGACAGCGGGAGGGCCACAGAGGGGGAGCTGTTTTTT.

This clone was recorded only once. V and J are TRBV5-1 and TRBJ2-1; weak D call: TRBD2 (6 bases). Germline V gives CDR1 SGHRS, CDR2 YFSETQ. The germline V and J ends were trimmed by 2 bases and 5 bases, with 8 bases remaining between them. This CDR3 comprises 13 residues. CDR3 DNA: TGCGCCAGCAGCTTTAGCGGAAACAATGAGCAGTTCTTC. This sequence encodes CASSFSGNNEQFF.

V is TRBV6-5 and J is TRBJ2-2, with 7 nucleotides matching TRBD2. CDR3 size: 13 residues. Germline loops: CDR1 MNHEY, CDR2 SVGAGI. The V gene end was trimmed by 2 bases and the J gene end by 7 bases; junction bases not matched to a gene: 1. This chain's CDR3 is CASSYGDYGELFF. DNA of the CDR3: TGTGCCAGCAGTTACGGGGACTACGGGGAGCTGTTTTTT.

The V call is TRBV6-5, the J call TRBJ2-3, with D possibly matching TRBD1 (5 bases). From germline, CDR1 is MNHEY and CDR2 SVGAGI. The CDR3 is made up of 13 amino acids. V gave up 10 bases and J gave up 9 bases, with 20 bases separating them. The CDR3 sequence is CATRRGRENTQYF. The CDR3 bases are TGTGCCACCCGTAGGGGCAGGGAAAACACGCAGTATTTT.

This clone has a handful of counts. V gene TRBV5-5 combines with J gene TRBJ2-7, with D tentatively TRBD1 or TRBD2 (6 bases each). Germline CDR1 reads SGHKS; CDR2 reads YYEKEE (reference sequence). V was cut by 3 bases and J by 3 bases, with 13 bases left in between. This CDR3 spans 14 amino acids. CDR3 coding DNA: TGTGCCAGCAGCTGGGGGGCGGAGCACTACGAGCAGTACTTC. Encoded protein: CASSWGAEHYEQYF.

The chain employs TRBV7-2 and TRBJ1-2; tentatively, D is TRBD1 (6 bases). The V gene's germline CDR1 is SGHTA and CDR2 FQGNSA. The CDR3 runs 15 residues. Between the trimmed V and J ends, which lost 5 bases and 4 bases, there was a span of 17 bases. The CDR3 DNA reads TGTGCCAGCAGCATCTCCGCCGGGGGCGGCTATGGCTACACCTTC. It yields the protein CASSISAGGGYGYTF.

The chain recombines TRBV27 with TRBJ2-1, with TRBD2 matching 11 bases. With V trimmed by 5 bases and J by 3 bases, 9 bases remained unmatched. This CDR3 region has 17 residues. Germline V CDR1 and CDR2: MNHEY, SMNVEV (reference sequence). CDR3 DNA: TGTGCCAGCAGTCAGACCGGGACTAGCGGAATCTACAATGAGCAGTTCTTC. Protein: CASSQTGTSGIYNEQFF.

The chain combines TRBV2 with TRBJ2-1; D remains unclear. CDR3 length equals 14 residues. V gave up 4 bases and J gave up 6 bases, with 13 bases separating them. Looked up from germline, CDR1 is SNHLY and CDR2 is FYNNEI. The CDR3 DNA sequence: TGTGCCAGCAGTGGTCTAGTCCAAACCAATGAGCAGTTCTTC. Encoded protein: CASSGLVQTNEQFF. The full variable domain, rest sourced from reference TRBV2 and TRBJ2-1, is EPEVTQTPSHQVTQMGQEVILRCVPISNHLYFYWYRQILGQKVEFLVSFYNNEISEKSEIFDDQFSVERPDGSNFTLKIRSTKLEDSAMYFCASSGLVQTNEQFFGPGTRLTVL.

This clone was detected a few times. V and J are TRBV7-9 and TRBJ1-1, with a tentative D call TRBD1 (5 bases). The germline gives CDR1 SEHNR, CDR2 FQNEAQ (reference sequence). The length of the CDR3 is 15 residues. V was trimmed by 6 bases and J by 1 base, leaving 15 bases between them. This CDR3 reads CASRHRRGPNTEAFF. The CDR3 DNA reads TGTGCCAGCAGGCACAGGCGAGGACCGAACACTGAAGCTTTCTTT. Combining the CDR3 with reference TRBV7-9 and TRBJ1-1 gives the whole variable domain DTGVSQNPRHKITKRGQNVTFRCDPISEHNRLYWYRQTLGQGPEFLTYFQNEAQLEKSRLLSDRFSAERPKGSFSTLEIQRTEQGDSAMYLCASRHRRGPNTEAFFGQGTRLTVV.

As regards this clone: At one end, the junction sequence differs from germline, possibly due to a read error. The chain is built from TRBV7-7 and TRBJ2-2; 7 bases are a match to TRBD1. CDR1 and CDR2 from the germline V gene are SSHAT and FNYEAQ (reference sequence). The CDR3 is 13 amino acids. CDR3 sequence reads: CASSPRGTGELFF. The DNA of the CDR3 is TGTGCTAGCAGCCCCAGGGGGACCGGGGAGCTGTTTTTT.

This clone appeared a few times. This chain connects TRBV10-3 to TRBJ1-1; 7 bases align to TRBD1. V gave up 4 bases and J gave up 1 base; unmatched junction bases: 9. Germline loops: CDR1 ENHRY, CDR2 SYGVKD. The length of the CDR3 is 16 residues. CDR3 nucleotides: TGTGCCATCAGTGGCGCGGGTAGGGGGCGGAACACTGAAGCTTTCTTT. Protein product: CAISGAGRGRNTEAFF.

In this sample, this clone turned up once. This chain links TRBV5-1 with TRBJ2-5; 8 nucleotides align to TRBD2. The J call may be mistaken, given a closer DNA end match to TRBJ2-7. The CDR3 sequence is 14 residues long. Germline CDR1 and CDR2: SGHRS and YFSETQ. For the CDR3, the DNA is TGCGCCAGCAGCTTTAGCGGGAATGGCTACGAGCAGTACTTC. Its protein is CASSFSGNGYEQYF.

This clone was detected only a few times. The chain recombines TRBV7-9 with TRBJ1-5; a possible D gene is TRBD1 (6 bases). The V end was cut by 5 bases, the J end by 4 bases, with 12 bases between. In germline, CDR1 is SEHNR, CDR2 FQNEAQ (reference sequence). This CDR3 has 14 residues. Here the CDR3 reads CASSLTGSNQPQHF. CDR3 DNA sequence: TGTGCCAGCAGCCTTACAGGGAGTAATCAGCCCCAGCATTTT.

J is TRBJ1-4 and V is TRBV4-1; D is undetermined. The germline CDR1 and CDR2 sequences are MGHRA and YSYEKL. The CDR3 contains 17 residues. Trimming pared 0 bases from V and 0 bases from J, leaving 11 bases between. The CDR3 protein is CASSQDRAAATNEKLFF. The CDR3 bases are TGCGCCAGCAGCCAAGATAGGGCAGCCGCAACTAATGAAAAACTGTTTTTT.

V and J are TRBV27 and TRBJ2-7; 8 bases are a match to TRBD1. The CDR3 consists of 15 residues. The V segment lost 4 bases and the J segment 6 bases; nucleotides outside the gene matches: 11. The germline V gene has CDR1 MNHEY and CDR2 SMNVEV (reference sequence). DNA for the CDR3: TGTGCCAGCAGTTCCCAGGGGGCGTATGGCGGCGAGCAGTACTTC. Residues: CASSSQGAYGGEQYF.

The rearrangement uses TRBV7-8 and TRBJ2-1; no reliable D call. The CDR3 runs to 13 residues. Germline loops: CDR1 SGHVS, CDR2 FQNEAQ. The V gene lost 5 bases and the J gene lost 7 bases, with 12 bases spanning the gap. The CDR3 DNA reads as TGTGCCAGCAGCCCCAGAGTTGGGAATGAGCAGTTCTTC. Its translation is CASSPRVGNEQFF.

This clone was seen only once. The V call is TRBV5-6, the J call TRBJ2-3, with 10 bases matching TRBD2. CDR1 SGHDT and CDR2 YYEEEE come from the germline V gene. This CDR3 spans 17 amino acids. After removal of 0 bases from V and 4 bases from J, the junction contained 8 bases not matched to a gene. The CDR3 DNA sequence: TGTGCCAGCAGCTTGGAGGGGGTAGCGGGGGGTTCAGATACGCAGTATTTT. Protein product: CASSLEGVAGGSDTQYF.

This rearrangement joins TRBV7-3 to TRBJ2-3; D remains unclear. Germline V CDR1 and CDR2: SGHTA, FQGTGA. Trimming left V 3 bases short and J 6 bases short, with 10 bases between. CDR3 length: 13 residues. DNA of the CDR3: TGTGCCAGCAGCTTCACCATCCAGGATACGCAGTATTTT. Its protein is CASSFTIQDTQYF.

The chain recombines TRBV7-3 with TRBJ2-1; TRBD2 aligns across 9 bases. The CDR3 extends over 15 amino acids. The V gene's germline CDR1 is SGHTA and CDR2 FQGTGA. Trimming at V came to 5 bases and at J to 4 bases, leaving 6 bases not matched to a gene. The CDR3 region is CASSLQRGAYNEQFF. The CDR3 region has the DNA TGTGCCAGCAGCCTCCAGCGGGGGGCGTACAATGAGCAGTTCTTC.

The chain joins TRBV9 to TRBJ1-2; D might be TRBD1 (5 bases). The CDR3 runs to 13 residues. The germline V and J ends were trimmed by 5 bases and 3 bases, with 11 bases remaining between them. CDR1 and CDR2 from the germline V gene are SGDLS and YYNGEE. In DNA, the CDR3 is TGTGCCAGCAGTGTGGACACGGACTATGGCTACACCTTC. Its protein is CASSVDTDYGYTF. The full variable domain, with the rest looked up from reference TRBV9 and TRBJ1-2, is DSGVTQTPKHLITATGQRVTLRCSPRSGDLSVYWYQQSLDQGLQFLIQYYNGEERAKGNILERFSAQQFPDLHSELNLSSLELGDSALYFCASSVDTDYGYTFGSGTRLTVV.

This chain links TRBV5-1 with TRBJ1-4; 12 bases fit TRBD1. The germline V gene encodes CDR1 SGHRS and CDR2 YFSETQ. The J segment lost 8 bases and the V segment lost 0 bases, leaving 8 bases of the junction unmatched. The CDR3 is made up of 17 amino acids. The CDR3 DNA is TGCGCCAGCAGCTTGGGGGTACTGGGGACAGGGGGCGAAAAACTGTTTTTT. Amino acid sequence: CASSLGVLGTGGEKLFF. Full variable domain (remainder filled in from reference TRBV5-1 and TRBJ1-4): KAGVTQTPRYLIKTRGQQVTLSCSPISGHRSVSWYQQTPGQGLQFLFEYFSETQRNKGNFPGRFSGRQFSNSRSEMNVSTLELGDSALYLCASSLGVLGTGGEKLFFGSGTQLSVL.

The rearrangement links TRBV29-1 to TRBJ1-2; D is unresolved. V gave up 3 bases and J gave up 6 bases, with 5 bases separating them. CDR3 length: 10 residues. Germline lookup yields CDR1 SQVTM and CDR2 ANQGSEA. CDR3 in DNA: TGCAGCGTTGACACGGATGGCTACACCTTC. Encoded protein: CSVDTDGYTF.

The chain employs TRBV5-4 and TRBJ1-2; 10 bases fit TRBD1. CDR1 and CDR2 from the germline V gene are SGHNT and YYREEE (reference sequence). Trimming took 3 bases from V and 4 from J; bases not matched to a gene: 3. CDR3 length equals 14 residues. The CDR3 is CASSSDRGAYGYTF. The CDR3 DNA reads TGTGCCAGCAGCTCGGACAGGGGGGCCTATGGCTACACCTTC.

This clone was counted between two and nine times. CDR3 amino acids: CASSLGAEQFF. The DNA of the CDR3 is TGCGCCAGCAGCTTGGGGGCTGAGCAGTTCTTC. This rearrangement joins TRBV5-1 to TRBJ2-1; D not certain. Germline values: CDR1 SGHRS, CDR2 YFSETQ. V lost 0 bases and J lost 9, with 4 bases in between. The CDR3 has 11 residues.

The chain combines TRBV7-3 with TRBJ2-5; no definite D call. V shed 0 bases and J shed 5 bases, with 10 bases lying between them. From germline, CDR1 is SGHTA and CDR2 FQGTGA. CDR3 length: 14 residues. For the CDR3, the DNA is TGTGCCAGCAGCTTAACCATAGTTGGGGAGACCCAGTACTTC. This codes for CASSLTIVGETQYF.